A selection of T cell receptor beta chains follows, all from one sample in a study of T cell responses to AZD1222 COVID-19 vaccine. The method was immunoSEQ multiplex PCR; TCRdb's version includes in-frame clones alone and lacks a portion of them. The sample lists over 110,000 clones, approximately 90% occurring once. Sample: peripheral blood, taken on day 0 of AZD1222 vaccination. Every receptor here comes from an adult in good health. The CDR3 runs from the conserved cysteine through the conserved F or W. A D gene is named only where the DNA matches it firmly. Not all rows give a size; the values are once, few, many and, for expanded clones, a class.

abundance: -
d_gene: TRBD1
j_gene: TRBJ1-6
v_gene: TRBV7-9
CDR3aa: CASSQGGGNSPLHF
CDR3nt: TGTGCCAGCAGTCAGGGGGGAGGGAATTCACCCCTCCACTTT

abundance: once
d_gene: -
j_gene: TRBJ1-2
v_gene: TRBV7-8
CDR3aa: CASSPPGGYTF
CDR3nt: TGTGCCAGCAGCCCACCGGGTGGCTACACCTTC

abundance: few
d_gene: TRBD1
j_gene: TRBJ2-1
v_gene: TRBV6-5
CDR3aa: CASMGGQGGNEQFF
CDR3nt: TGTGCCAGCATGGGAGGACAGGGAGGCAATGAGCAGTTCTTC

abundance: -
d_gene: TRBD2
j_gene: TRBJ2-3
v_gene: TRBV6-2/TRBV6-3
CDR3aa: CASSRGLASSNTDTQYF
CDR3nt: TGTGCCAGCAGTAGGGGACTAGCTTCATCAAACACAGATACGCAGTATTTT

abundance: -
d_gene: -
j_gene: TRBJ2-1
v_gene: TRBV20-1
CDR3aa: CSARSSYEQFF
CDR3nt: TGCAGTGCGAGAAGCAGCTATGAGCAGTTCTTC

abundance: -
d_gene: TRBD2
j_gene: TRBJ2-1
v_gene: TRBV15
CDR3aa: CATSRVAGDNEQFF
CDR3nt: TGTGCCACCAGCAGAGTCGCGGGAGACAATGAGCAGTTCTTC

abundance: few
d_gene: -
j_gene: TRBJ2-4
v_gene: TRBV24-1
CDR3aa: CATSSVTGQNIQYF
CDR3nt: TGTGCCACCAGTTCGGTTACAGGGCAAAACATTCAGTACTTC

abundance: -
d_gene: TRBD1
j_gene: TRBJ1-5
v_gene: TRBV19
CDR3aa: CASSPGQGARGNQPQHF
CDR3nt: TGTGCCAGTAGCCCCGGGCAGGGGGCTCGTGGCAATCAGCCCCAGCATTTT

abundance: -
d_gene: -
j_gene: TRBJ2-7
v_gene: TRBV12-3/TRBV12-4
CDR3aa: CASNRHNYHEQYF
CDR3nt: TGTGCCAGCAACCGTCACAACTACCACGAGCAGTACTTC

abundance: -
d_gene: TRBD1
j_gene: TRBJ2-2
v_gene: TRBV2
CDR3aa: CASSPQGARGELFF
CDR3nt: TGTGCCAGCAGTCCTCAGGGGGCCAGAGGGGAGCTGTTTTTT

abundance: -
d_gene: -
j_gene: TRBJ2-3
v_gene: TRBV27
CDR3aa: CASKRGLEGDTQYF
CDR3nt: TGTGCCAGCAAGCGAGGCCTAGAAGGTGATACGCAGTATTTT

abundance: -
d_gene: -
j_gene: TRBJ1-3
v_gene: TRBV5-4
CDR3aa: CASSSSFSGNTIYF
CDR3nt: TGTGCCAGCAGCTCGTCCTTCTCTGGAAACACCATATATTTT

abundance: -
d_gene: TRBD2
j_gene: TRBJ2-2
v_gene: TRBV20-1
CDR3aa: CSASELSGGLPAGELFF
CDR3nt: TGCAGTGCTAGTGAGCTAAGCGGGGGGCTGCCCGCCGGGGAGCTGTTTTTT

abundance: -
d_gene: -
j_gene: TRBJ2-5
v_gene: TRBV5-3
CDR3aa: CARSLINGGEETQYF
CDR3nt: TGTGCCAGAAGTTTAATCAACGGTGGGGAAGAGACCCAGTACTTC

abundance: -
d_gene: -
j_gene: TRBJ1-3
v_gene: TRBV29-1
CDR3aa: CSAIRDHGNTIYF
CDR3nt: TGCAGCGCCATCCGGGACCATGGAAACACCATATATTTT

abundance: -
d_gene: -
j_gene: TRBJ2-6
v_gene: TRBV6-4
CDR3aa: CASSDSISSGANVLTF
CDR3nt: TGTGCCAGCAGTGACTCGATTAGTTCTGGGGCCAACGTCCTGACTTTC

abundance: -
d_gene: -
j_gene: TRBJ1-1
v_gene: TRBV7-6
CDR3aa: CASSLMQAWNTEAFF
CDR3nt: TGTGCCAGCAGCTTAATGCAGGCCTGGAACACTGAAGCTTTCTTT

abundance: -
d_gene: TRBD2
j_gene: TRBJ2-2
v_gene: TRBV4-3
CDR3aa: CASSQVVRLAGGRNTGELFF
CDR3nt: TGCGCCAGCAGCCAAGTAGTGAGACTAGCGGGAGGGCGGAACACCGGGGAGCTGTTTTTT

abundance: -
d_gene: -
j_gene: TRBJ1-2
v_gene: TRBV5-1
CDR3aa: CASSLDAGANYGYTF
CDR3nt: TGCGCCAGCAGCTTGGATGCAGGGGCCAACTATGGCTACACCTTC

abundance: -
d_gene: -
j_gene: TRBJ2-1
v_gene: TRBV30
CDR3aa: CAWSPGQRSDNEQFF
CDR3nt: TGTGCCTGGAGCCCAGGGCAGCGGTCGGACAATGAGCAGTTCTTC

abundance: -
d_gene: TRBD2
j_gene: TRBJ2-2
v_gene: TRBV29-1
CDR3aa: CSVKGVSGSPAGELFF
CDR3nt: TGCAGCGTTAAAGGTGTTAGCGGGAGCCCAGCCGGGGAGCTGTTTTTT

abundance: once
d_gene: -
j_gene: TRBJ1-3
v_gene: TRBV28
CDR3aa: CASSPPGLYSGNTIYF
CDR3nt: TGTGCCAGCAGTCCTCCGGGACTGTACTCTGGAAACACCATATATTTT

abundance: -
d_gene: TRBD2
j_gene: TRBJ2-3
v_gene: TRBV7-9
CDR3aa: CASSPWTSGFTDTQYF
CDR3nt: TGTGCCAGCAGCCCATGGACTAGCGGGTTCACAGATACGCAGTATTTT

abundance: -
d_gene: -
j_gene: TRBJ2-1
v_gene: TRBV7-8
CDR3aa: CASSPRGGAGEQFF
CDR3nt: TGTGCCAGCAGCCCACGAGGTGGGGCAGGTGAGCAGTTCTTC

abundance: -
d_gene: -
j_gene: TRBJ1-2
v_gene: TRBV5-6
CDR3aa: CASSRGALYGYTF
CDR3nt: TGTGCCAGCAGCCGGGGGGCACTCTATGGCTACACCTTC

abundance: -
d_gene: -
j_gene: TRBJ1-4
v_gene: TRBV28
CDR3aa: CASSFWGTNEKLFF
CDR3nt: TGTGCCAGCAGTTTTTGGGGAACTAATGAAAAACTGTTTTTT

abundance: -
d_gene: -
j_gene: TRBJ1-1
v_gene: TRBV19
CDR3aa: CASSLLPPDPRKNTEAFF
CDR3nt: TGTGCCAGTAGCCTCCTCCCCCCAGACCCCCGTAAGAACACTGAAGCTTTCTTT

abundance: once
d_gene: TRBD1
j_gene: TRBJ2-7
v_gene: TRBV7-8
CDR3aa: CASSLARTGYGYEQYF
CDR3nt: TGTGCCAGCAGCTTAGCTAGGACAGGGTATGGGTACGAGCAGTACTTC

abundance: -
d_gene: -
j_gene: TRBJ1-1
v_gene: TRBV9
CDR3aa: CASSRGGTEAFF
CDR3nt: TGTGCCAGCAGCCGGGGGGGCACTGAAGCTTTCTTT

abundance: -
d_gene: TRBD1
j_gene: TRBJ2-1
v_gene: TRBV10-2
CDR3aa: CASSELTGAIYNEQFF
CDR3nt: TGCGCCAGCAGTGAACTGACAGGGGCAATCTACAATGAGCAGTTCTTC

abundance: -
d_gene: TRBD1
j_gene: TRBJ1-3
v_gene: TRBV6-5
CDR3aa: CASRRDREPGNTIYF
CDR3nt: TGTGCCAGCAGGAGAGACAGGGAACCTGGAAACACCATATATTTT

abundance: -
d_gene: -
j_gene: TRBJ1-1
v_gene: TRBV2
CDR3aa: CASSEVDAFF
CDR3nt: TGTGCCAGCAGTGAGGTCGACGCTTTCTTT

abundance: -
d_gene: -
j_gene: TRBJ2-1
v_gene: TRBV7-3
CDR3aa: CASSSSPFVGSGDYNEQFF
CDR3nt: TGTGCCAGCAGCTCTTCCCCTTTCGTGGGTAGCGGTGACTACAATGAGCAGTTCTTC

abundance: -
d_gene: -
j_gene: TRBJ1-6
v_gene: TRBV4-2
CDR3aa: CASSPTGSEPLHF
CDR3nt: TGTGCCAGCAGCCCAACAGGGAGCGAACCCCTCCACTTT

abundance: once
d_gene: TRBD1
j_gene: TRBJ1-1
v_gene: TRBV19
CDR3aa: CASSGRDRGLNTEAFF
CDR3nt: TGTGCCAGTAGTGGACGGGACAGGGGATTGAACACTGAAGCTTTCTTT

abundance: -
d_gene: -
j_gene: TRBJ1-5
v_gene: TRBV28
CDR3aa: CASSLWSGDSNQPQHF
CDR3nt: TGTGCCAGCAGTTTGTGGTCCGGGGACAGCAATCAGCCCCAGCATTTT

abundance: -
d_gene: -
j_gene: TRBJ1-1
v_gene: TRBV10-3
CDR3aa: CAISEGMAEAFF
CDR3nt: TGTGCCATCAGTGAGGGGATGGCTGAAGCTTTCTTT

abundance: -
d_gene: TRBD1
j_gene: TRBJ1-5
v_gene: TRBV5-6
CDR3aa: CASSYWGQGRNQPQHF
CDR3nt: TGTGCCAGCAGCTATTGGGGACAGGGTAGGAATCAGCCCCAGCATTTT

abundance: -
d_gene: TRBD2
j_gene: TRBJ2-1
v_gene: TRBV3-1/TRBV3-2
CDR3aa: CASSQVAGGYNEQFF
CDR3nt: TGTGCCAGCAGCCAAGTAGCGGGGGGCTACAATGAGCAGTTCTTC

abundance: -
d_gene: TRBD1
j_gene: TRBJ1-1
v_gene: TRBV28
CDR3aa: CASSPALQGAVLAFF
CDR3nt: TGTGCCAGCAGTCCGGCGCTACAGGGGGCGGTTCTAGCTTTCTTT

abundance: -
d_gene: -
j_gene: TRBJ2-2
v_gene: TRBV11-2
CDR3aa: CASSHEGPGELFF
CDR3nt: TGTGCCAGCAGCCACGAGGGTCCCGGGGAGCTGTTTTTT

abundance: -
d_gene: -
j_gene: TRBJ1-1
v_gene: TRBV10-3
CDR3aa: CAISDGGTEAFF
CDR3nt: TGTGCCATCAGTGATGGAGGGACTGAAGCTTTCTTT

abundance: once
d_gene: -
j_gene: TRBJ2-1
v_gene: TRBV4-2
CDR3aa: CASSQAKRATPIYEQFF
CDR3nt: TGTGCCAGCAGCCAAGCAAAGCGGGCCACACCAATCTATGAGCAGTTCTTC

abundance: -
d_gene: -
j_gene: TRBJ1-1
v_gene: TRBV11-1
CDR3aa: CASSGNRQTAEAFF
CDR3nt: TGTGCCAGCAGCGGTAATCGACAGACAGCTGAAGCTTTCTTT

abundance: -
d_gene: -
j_gene: TRBJ1-3
v_gene: TRBV12-3/TRBV12-4
CDR3aa: CASTSQGRNTIYF
CDR3nt: TGTGCCAGCACCTCGCAAGGGAGAAACACCATATATTTT

abundance: once
d_gene: -
j_gene: TRBJ1-2
v_gene: TRBV3-1/TRBV3-2
CDR3aa: CASSPSGRDGYTF
CDR3nt: TGTGCCAGCAGCCCCTCAGGAAGGGACGGCTACACCTTC

abundance: few
d_gene: TRBD1
j_gene: TRBJ1-2
v_gene: TRBV7-9
CDR3aa: CASSLGQTNGYTF
CDR3nt: TGTGCCAGCAGTTTGGGACAGACAAATGGCTACACCTTC

abundance: -
d_gene: -
j_gene: TRBJ2-2
v_gene: TRBV7-9
CDR3aa: CASSPRGPRNTGELFF
CDR3nt: TGTGCCAGCAGCCCAAGGGGCCCTAGGAACACCGGGGAGCTGTTTTTT

abundance: -
d_gene: -
j_gene: TRBJ1-1
v_gene: TRBV4-3
CDR3aa: CASSQEWGGWGQNTEAFF
CDR3nt: TGCGCCAGCAGCCAAGAATGGGGTGGATGGGGCCAAAACACTGAAGCTTTCTTT

abundance: -
d_gene: -
j_gene: TRBJ2-7
v_gene: TRBV12-3/TRBV12-4
CDR3aa: CASSLGPGKQYF
CDR3nt: TGTGCCAGCAGTTTAGGGCCGGGGAAGCAGTACTTC

abundance: -
d_gene: -
j_gene: TRBJ2-1
v_gene: TRBV4-1
CDR3aa: CASSSGFLNEQFF
CDR3nt: TGCGCCAGCAGCAGCGGGTTCTTGAATGAGCAGTTCTTC

abundance: -
d_gene: TRBD1
j_gene: TRBJ2-7
v_gene: TRBV19
CDR3aa: CASSKGQAYEQYF
CDR3nt: TGTGCCAGTAGTAAGGGACAGGCCTACGAGCAGTACTTC

abundance: -
d_gene: -
j_gene: TRBJ2-2
v_gene: TRBV7-2
CDR3aa: CASRVVGELFF
CDR3nt: TGTGCCAGCCGGGTTGTCGGGGAGCTGTTTTTT

abundance: -
d_gene: -
j_gene: TRBJ1-5
v_gene: TRBV30
CDR3aa: CAWSGGGAGYSNQPQHF
CDR3nt: TGTGCCTGGAGTGGAGGGGGGGCCGGTTATAGCAATCAGCCCCAGCATTTT

abundance: -
d_gene: -
j_gene: TRBJ1-2
v_gene: TRBV5-5
CDR3aa: CASSSVPGAIPNYGYTF
CDR3nt: TGTGCCAGCAGCTCGGTTCCAGGAGCTATACCGAACTATGGCTACACCTTC